This TCR beta chain was identified during a study of blood T cell repertoires in COVID-19. The CDR3 has 16 amino acids. Germline-derived CDR1 and CDR2 are SGHTA and FQGTGA. V was pared by 3 bases and J by 4 bases, with 7 bases of the junction left unmatched. Libraries were prepared by immunoSEQ multiplex PCR; TCRdb keeps only in-frame clonotypes and omits some of them. The sample records under 140,000 clones, 70% to 90% being singletons. The chain joins TRBV7-3 to TRBJ2-7; 12 bases map to TRBD2. The material sequenced was peripheral blood. The TCR originated in a human donor in a cohort sampled during active COVID-19. The CDR3 is CASSLGLAGGPYEQYF. CDR3 coding DNA: TGTGCCAGCAGCTTGGGCCTAGCGGGAGGGCCTTACGAGCAGTACTTC.